This T cell receptor (beta chain) was recovered during a study of T cell clones after liver transplantation. Overall study: TCRbeta sequencing after a pre-transplant mixed lymphocyte reaction identified graft-donor-reactive clones, later tracked in post-transplant blood. General study findings and limits: These preliminary findings come from unstandardized post-transplant sampling times.

Germline values: CDR1 SGHRS, CDR2 YFSETQ. The V segment lost 9 bases and the J segment 5 bases; nucleotides outside the gene matches: 8. This CDR3 has 14 amino acids. Profiling relied on immunoSEQ multiplex PCR, and the TCRdb table lists in-frame clones only, not all of them. The table lists 45,000 to 60,000 clones, 70% to 80% of them singletons. This clone came up a few times. The target antigen is unknown. The clonotype was recovered from a human patient who received a liver transplant. The graft donor may account for some of the T cells. This sample comprised CD4+ T cells from blood, obtained at the roughly 16-month timepoint. This chain joins TRBV5-1 and TRBJ2-3, with 11 bases that match TRBD2. For the CDR3, the DNA is TGCGCCACCTCTAGCGGGGGGCCGGAAGATACGCAGTATTTT. Its translation is CATSSGGPEDTQYF.